This is a list of T cell receptor beta chains from one sample in a study of blood T cell repertoires in COVID-19. Only in-frame clones appear in the TCRdb table, and some are missing; sequencing was by immunoSEQ multiplex PCR. This sample has around 120,000 clones, with around two thirds found just once. Sequenced sample: peripheral blood. All receptors derive from a woman aged 70-85 years with acute or convalescent COVID-19. CDR3s include the opening cysteine and the closing phenylalanine or tryptophan. D genes are given only for firm matches. Rows give clone size only sometimes, using once, few, many, or a class for an expanded clone.

TRBJ1-2	TRBD1	TRBV5-5	-	CASSPEVGGFGYTF	TGTGCCAGCAGCCCGGAGGTAGGGGGCTTTGGCTACACCTTC
TRBJ1-2	TRBD1	TRBV6-5	-	CASSYSDRANGYTF	TGTGCCAGCAGTTACTCTGACAGGGCCAATGGCTACACCTTC
TRBJ2-3	TRBD2	TRBV11-2	-	CASSLNLAEPTDTQYF	TGTGCCAGCAGCTTAAATCTAGCGGAACCCACAGATACGCAGTATTTT
TRBJ1-2	-	TRBV7-8	-	CASARGTKNYGYTF	TGTGCCAGCGCCCGGGGGACTAAAAACTATGGCTACACCTTC
TRBJ1-2	-	TRBV7-2	-	CASTGPGYGYTF	TGTGCCAGCACCGGCCCAGGGTATGGCTACACCTTC
TRBJ2-7	TRBD1	TRBV14	-	CASSQVDRGFGYEQYF	TGTGCCAGCAGCCAAGTGGACAGGGGGTTTGGCTACGAGCAGTACTTC
TRBJ2-3	-	TRBV15	once	CATSPSTDTQYF	TGTGCCACCAGCCCGAGCACAGATACGCAGTATTTT
TRBJ2-7	TRBD2	TRBV28	few	CASSFMGGHSYEQYF	TGTGCCAGCAGTTTTATGGGAGGGCACTCCTACGAGCAGTACTTC
TRBJ1-2	-	TRBV14	many	CASSRHAGGGYGYTF	TGTGCCAGCAGCCGCCATGCCGGGGGTGGGTATGGCTACACCTTC
TRBJ1-4	-	TRBV6-1	-	CASSEGGLNEKLFF	TGTGCCAGCAGTGAGGGGGGGCTTAATGAAAAACTGTTTTTT
TRBJ2-3	-	TRBV28	-	CASSPGQLTDTQYF	TGTGCCAGCAGTCCAGGACAGCTCACAGATACGCAGTATTTT
TRBJ2-2	-	TRBV6-2/TRBV6-3	-	CAISSLTGELFF	TGTGCCATCAGCAGCCTCACCGGGGAGCTGTTTTTT
TRBJ1-4	TRBD1	TRBV28	-	CASRTGGGVGKLFF	TGTGCCAGCAGGACAGGGGGCGGTGTGGGAAAACTGTTTTTT
TRBJ1-5	-	TRBV6-5	-	CASEQQGGVGPQHF	TGTGCCAGCGAGCAGCAGGGTGGCGTTGGGCCCCAGCATTTT
TRBJ2-3	TRBD2	TRBV5-1	-	CASSLDGRATDTQYF	TGCGCCAGCAGCCTCGACGGGAGGGCCACAGATACGCAGTATTTT
TRBJ1-6	-	TRBV5-6	-	CASSRPDRNNSPLHF	TGTGCCAGCAGTCGACCCGACAGGAATAATTCACCCCTCCACTTT
TRBJ2-6	TRBD1	TRBV19	-	CASSAGQGVFRGANVLTF	TGTGCCAGTAGTGCCGGACAGGGGGTCTTCCGTGGGGCCAACGTCCTGACTTTC
TRBJ2-6	-	TRBV10-3	-	CAISDGRQKLTNVLTF	TGTGCCATCAGTGATGGGAGGCAGAAGTTGACCAACGTCCTGACTTTC
TRBJ1-5	-	TRBV2	few	CASSGIGVSNQPQHF	TGTGCCAGCAGTGGCATCGGGGTTAGCAATCAGCCCCAGCATTTT
TRBJ2-7	TRBD2	TRBV28	-	CASRGGSHWEQYF	TGTGCCAGCAGGGGAGGGAGCCATTGGGAGCAGTACTTC
TRBJ1-2	-	TRBV28	-	CASSLYRGGYTF	TGTGCCAGCAGTTTATATAGGGGGGGCTACACCTTC
TRBJ2-7	-	TRBV5-4	-	CASSSYSTYEQYF	TGTGCCAGCAGCTCCTACAGTACCTACGAGCAGTACTTC
TRBJ2-5	TRBD1	TRBV19	-	CASSPGQGRLAQETQYF	TGTGCCAGTAGTCCAGGACAGGGAAGGTTGGCTCAAGAGACCCAGTACTTC
TRBJ2-1	-	TRBV7-9	once	CASSLIRDTGGQFF	TGTGCCAGCAGCTTAATCCGGGACACGGGCGGGCAGTTCTTC
TRBJ1-6	-	TRBV3-1/TRBV3-2	few	CASSQETAGAYNSPLHF	TGTGCCAGCAGCCAAGAAACCGCAGGGGCCTATAATTCACCCCTCCACTTT
TRBJ2-1	-	TRBV5-4	-	CASSSRDNYNEQFF	TGTGCCAGCAGCTCTCGGGACAACTACAATGAGCAGTTCTTC
TRBJ2-5	-	TRBV5-1	-	CASSYRDSTQETQYF	TGCGCCAGCAGCTACCGGGACTCTACCCAAGAGACCCAGTACTTC
TRBJ1-5	-	TRBV27	-	CASSLGGPNQPQHF	TGTGCCAGCAGTTTGGGGGGGCCCAATCAGCCCCAGCATTTT
TRBJ2-7	TRBD2	TRBV20-1	-	CSASGRGEQYF	TGCAGTGCTAGCGGGAGGGGAGAGCAGTACTTC
TRBJ1-5	-	TRBV6-5	-	CASSSGWGNQPQHF	TGTGCCAGCAGTTCAGGGTGGGGCAATCAGCCCCAGCATTTT
TRBJ2-3	-	TRBV27	-	CASSLSLATDTQYF	TGTGCCAGCAGTTTATCTCTAGCCACAGATACGCAGTATTTT
TRBJ2-3	TRBD1	TRBV11-1	-	CASSLTTGTGVDTQYF	TGTGCCAGCAGCTTAACTACCGGGACAGGGGTAGATACGCAGTATTTT
TRBJ2-5	TRBD1	TRBV3-1/TRBV3-2	-	CASSPGTGGFETQYF	TGTGCCAGCAGCCCTGGGACAGGGGGTTTCGAGACCCAGTACTTC
TRBJ2-3	TRBD2	TRBV30	-	CAWRDGTSGSDTQYF	TGTGCCTGGAGGGACGGGACTAGCGGGAGTGATACGCAGTATTTT
TRBJ1-2	-	TRBV19	few	CASSITGPYGYTF	TGTGCCAGTAGTATTACAGGGCCGTATGGCTACACCTTC
TRBJ2-5	-	TRBV28	-	CASSWGFYSGEGQETQYF	TGTGCCAGCAGTTGGGGATTTTATTCGGGAGAGGGGCAAGAGACCCAGTACTTC
TRBJ1-5	TRBD1	TRBV19	-	CASSPQDRDEQPQHF	TGTGCCAGTAGTCCCCAAGACAGGGATGAACAGCCCCAGCATTTT
TRBJ2-3	TRBD2	TRBV7-2	-	CASSLVGLADGDTQYF	TGTGCCAGCAGCTTAGTGGGACTAGCGGATGGAGATACGCAGTATTTT
TRBJ1-2	TRBD1	TRBV7-2	-	CASSLGGQIQALYGYTF	TGTGCCAGCAGCTTAGGGGGACAGATTCAGGCCCTCTATGGCTACACCTTC
TRBJ1-1	-	TRBV28	few	CASSRGSQNTEAFF	TGTGCCAGCAGCCGGGGATCCCAAAACACTGAAGCTTTCTTT
TRBJ2-5	-	TRBV5-1	-	CASSLGVAAKQETQYF	TGCGCCAGCAGCTTGGGGGTAGCGGCTAAACAAGAGACCCAGTACTTC
TRBJ2-3	-	TRBV28	-	CASSLGRLGTQYF	TGTGCCAGCAGTTTAGGGAGATTGGGAACGCAGTATTTT
TRBJ1-4	-	TRBV6-1	-	CASSDQVEKLFF	TGTGCCAGCAGTGATCAGGTTGAAAAACTGTTTTTT
TRBJ2-7	TRBD2	TRBV30	many	CAWSSGTSRNYEQYF	TGTGCCTGGAGTTCCGGGACTAGCAGAAATTACGAGCAGTACTTC
TRBJ2-5	TRBD2	TRBV5-1	-	CASSLELAGETQYF	TGCGCCAGCAGCTTGGAGCTAGCGGGAGAGACCCAGTACTTC
TRBJ2-5	TRBD1	TRBV3-1/TRBV3-2	once	CASSQGDRGGTQYF	TGTGCCAGCAGCCAAGGGGACAGGGGGGGGACCCAGTACTTC
TRBJ2-1	TRBD2	TRBV11-2	-	CASSLDPSGSGYEQFF	TGTGCCAGCAGCTTAGATCCTAGCGGGAGTGGTTATGAGCAGTTCTTC
TRBJ2-7	TRBD2	TRBV5-1	-	CASSLASGTTYEQYF	TGCGCCAGCAGCTTGGCTAGCGGGACCACCTACGAGCAGTACTTC
TRBJ2-3	TRBD2	TRBV4-1	-	CASSQLAGGTDTQYF	TGCGCCAGCAGCCAACTAGCGGGAGGTACAGATACGCAGTATTTT
TRBJ2-5	-	TRBV5-1	-	CASSFAGSLETQYF	TGCGCCAGCAGCTTCGCGGGAAGTCTAGAGACCCAGTACTTC
TRBJ1-3	-	TRBV6-1	few	CASSDGLGNTIYF	TGTGCCAGCAGTGATGGGCTTGGAAACACCATATATTTT